The source of this T cell receptor (beta chain) is a study of blood T cell repertoires in COVID-19. At the level of the study: Acute-phase and convalescent COVID-19 samples originated in the United States, Italy and Spain.

The sample holds one count of this clone. In the study's own analysis: How many nucleated cells were present was estimated from reference gene primer amplification. Assay: immunoSEQ multiplex PCR; the TCRdb copy retains only in-frame clones and omits some. The D gene and trimming were derived from the DNA, and the V and J assignments and clone size from that table. In the table there are approximately 50,000 clones, almost 95% of which are singletons. The source of this sequence is a man in his fifties with active COVID-19. The sequenced sample consisted of peripheral blood.

The chain's CDR3 is CATTGTSSYNEQFF. The CDR3 coding sequence is TGTGCCACCACCGGGACTAGCTCCTACAATGAGCAGTTCTTC. The chain couples TRBV10-3 to TRBJ2-1; 8 nucleotides agree with TRBD2. The CDR3 contains 14 residues. Germline CDR1 is ENHRY and CDR2 is SYGVKD. Trimming removed 10 bases from V and 0 bases from J; junction bases left unmatched: 5.